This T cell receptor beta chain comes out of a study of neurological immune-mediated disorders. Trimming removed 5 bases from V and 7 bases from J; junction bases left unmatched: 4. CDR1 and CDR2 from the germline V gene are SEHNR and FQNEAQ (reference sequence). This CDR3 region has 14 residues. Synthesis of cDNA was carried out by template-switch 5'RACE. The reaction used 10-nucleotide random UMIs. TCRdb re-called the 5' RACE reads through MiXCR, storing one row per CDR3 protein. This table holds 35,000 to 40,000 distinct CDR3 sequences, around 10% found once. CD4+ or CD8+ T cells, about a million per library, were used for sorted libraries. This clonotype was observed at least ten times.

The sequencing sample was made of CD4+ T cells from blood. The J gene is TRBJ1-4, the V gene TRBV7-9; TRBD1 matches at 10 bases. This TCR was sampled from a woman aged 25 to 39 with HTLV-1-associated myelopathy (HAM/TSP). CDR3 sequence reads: CASSMTGGVEKLFF. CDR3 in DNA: TGTGCCAGCAGCATGACAGGGGGCGTTGAAAAACTGTTTTTT.